This note documents a single TCR beta chain sequence. The record originates from a study of shared clonotypes between healthy human individuals. Naive CD8 cells comprised CD45RO-negative, CCR7-positively selected cells, excluding terminally differentiated effector memory CD45RA+ cells. The CDR3 is made up of 16 amino acids. The V end lost 4 bases, the J end lost 1 base, and 16 bases lay between the germline ends. Germline CDR1 reads MGHRA; CDR2 reads YSYEKL. Method: immunoSEQ multiplex PCR; TCRdb's copy keeps in-frame clones and lacks some. Seen here are 800,000 or so clones, 90% to 97% observed once, and the top ten hold under 0.3%.

The material sequenced was naive CD8+ T cells sorted from blood. This clonotype originated in a man aged 25 to 40 in good health. The chain is built from TRBV4-1 and TRBJ1-1; no clear D. The CDR3 DNA is TGCGCCAGCAGCCCCGACCCTTTACCCCCGAACACTGAAGCTTTCTTT. Its protein is CASSPDPLPPNTEAFF.